The 30 T cell receptor beta chains given below trace back to one sample, sequenced in a study of response to subunit inactivated influenza vaccine. TCRdb passed the RT-PCR reads through MiXCR, listing each CDR3 protein once. The sample contains 600,000 to 850,000 distinct CDR3 sequences, around 15% of which appear only once. The starting material was PBMCs from blood, obtained roughly 15 days before vaccination. All receptors derive from a man over 45 who received an inactivated influenza vaccine.

The rearrangement links TRBV6-2 or TRBV6-3 to TRBJ2-2, with D tentatively TRBD1 (5 bases). From germline, CDR1 is MNHEY and CDR2 SVGEGT. The CDR3 contains 16 residues. V dropped 7 bases and J dropped 0 bases, with 15 bases sitting between them. CDR3 sequence: CASNPYGATNTGELFF. The CDR3 DNA follows: TGTGCCAGCAACCCGTATGGGGCTACGAACACCGGGGAGCTGTTTTTT.

The V call is TRBV2, the J call TRBJ1-4; a possible D gene is TRBD1 (5 bases). With 6 bases removed from V and 8 bases from J, the gap between germline ends came to 16 bases. CDR1 SNHLY and CDR2 FYNNEI come from the germline V gene. The CDR3 totals 14 residues. In nucleotides, the CDR3 is TGTGCCAGCAGGATAACCCTCAGGGCCGAAAAACTGTTTTTT. It encodes CASRITLRAEKLFF.

This clonotype occurred a few times. Sequence at one end of the junction differs from germline and may be a read error. The chain joins TRBV5-6 to TRBJ2-7; tentatively, D is TRBD2 (6 bases). CDR1 and CDR2 from the germline V gene are SGHDT and YYEEEE. This CDR3 spans 11 amino acids. CDR3 DNA sequence: TGTGCCAGCAGCACCTTTCTAGCGTTCGAATTC. Translation gives CASSTFLAFEF.

The chain has TRBV12-3 or TRBV12-4 and TRBJ2-7; the D is unclear. Trimming took 8 bases from V and 0 from J, leaving 14 bases between them. This CDR3 is built from 14 residues. CDR3 nucleotide sequence: TGTGCCAGCCGATCCCAAGGGCACTCCTACGAGCAGTACTTC. Protein sequence: CASRSQGHSYEQYF.

The V call is TRBV7-2, the J call TRBJ2-7, with D possibly being TRBD2 (5 bases). V was cut by 0 bases and J by 4 bases, with 10 bases left in between. The germline gives CDR1 SGHTA, CDR2 FQGNSA. The CDR3 is made up of 14 amino acids. The CDR3 sequence: CASSLAGGYYEQYF. The CDR3, as DNA: TGTGCCAGCAGCTTAGCTGGAGGATATTACGAGCAGTACTTC.

The chain combines TRBV4-2 with TRBJ2-7; 13 positions match TRBD2. CDR1 is LGHNA, CDR2 YNFKEQ, per germline. The CDR3 sequence is 17 residues long. The trim removed 0 bases at V and 6 bases at J, leaving 8 bases unmatched. The CDR3 loop is CASSQDLGLAGEAEQYF. CDR3 coding DNA: TGTGCCAGCAGCCAAGATCTAGGACTAGCGGGAGAGGCCGAGCAGTACTTC.

The J gene is TRBJ2-2, the V gene TRBV7-9; 9 bases match TRBD1. The CDR3 is made up of 16 amino acids. In germline, CDR1 is SEHNR, CDR2 FQNEAQ (reference sequence). J lost 1 base, V lost 6 bases, and 6 bases had no gene match. The CDR3 sequence: CASSRPGQGNTGELFF. In DNA, the CDR3 is TGTGCCAGCAGTAGACCGGGACAGGGGAACACCGGGGAGCTGTTTTTT.

This clonotype occurred a few times. The chain links TRBV15 to TRBJ2-7; tentative D call: TRBD1 (6 bases). The CDR3 sequence is 17 residues long. Trimming shortened V by 4 bases and J by 1 base, and 20 bases separated the two germline ends. Germline CDR1 and CDR2: LNHNV and YYDKDF (reference sequence). The CDR3: CATSMPGHSVYSYEQYF. DNA of the CDR3: TGTGCCACCAGCATGCCGGGACACTCCGTTTATTCCTACGAGCAGTACTTC.

This clonotype turned up a few times. This chain uses TRBV5-5 with TRBJ1-1; 8 bases map to TRBD1. The trim removed 4 bases at V and 0 bases at J, leaving 8 bases unmatched. Germline V gene data show CDR1 as SGHKS and CDR2 as YYEKEE (reference sequence). This CDR3 spans 16 amino acids. Here the CDR3 reads CASSPQTGDMNTEAFF. DNA for the CDR3: TGTGCCAGCAGCCCACAGACAGGGGATATGAACACTGAAGCTTTCTTT.

This clonotype came up a few times. This chain uses TRBV6-1 with TRBJ2-7, with D perhaps matching TRBD2 (6 bases). Germline CDR1 is MNHNS and CDR2 is SASEGT. V lost 5 bases and J 4 bases, leaving 21 bases between the germline ends. The CDR3 sequence is 16 residues long. The CDR3 bases are TGTGCCAGCAGTCAAATCCGGGACTGGCACCGATACGAGCAGTACTTC. Its translation: CASSQIRDWHRYEQYF.

This clonotype was seen a few times. The chain has TRBV5-1 and TRBJ2-1, with D possibly matching TRBD1 (5 bases). The germline V and J ends were trimmed by 0 bases and 2 bases, with 12 bases remaining between them. The CDR3 covers 16 residues. Per germline, CDR1 SGHRS and CDR2 YFSETQ. DNA of the CDR3: TGCGCCAGCAGCTTGGCGGCAGGGCCTGCCTACAATGAGCAGTTCTTC. Protein product: CASSLAAGPAYNEQFF. Full variable domain (remainder filled in from reference TRBV5-1 and TRBJ2-1): KAGVTQTPRYLIKTRGQQVTLSCSPISGHRSVSWYQQTPGQGLQFLFEYFSETQRNKGNFPGRFSGRQFSNSRSEMNVSTLELGDSALYLCASSLAAGPAYNEQFFGPGTRLTVL.

The rearrangement joins TRBV11-3 to TRBJ2-7; D might be TRBD1 or TRBD2, each matching 7 bases. Deletions cut 5 bases from V and 5 bases from J, with 13 bases between. Germline V gives CDR1 SGHNT, CDR2 YENEEA. This CDR3 comprises 13 residues. The CDR3: CASSQGGDNEQYF. The DNA of the CDR3 is TGTGCCAGCAGCCAGGGGGGGGACAACGAGCAGTACTTC.

This chain links TRBV5-5 with TRBJ2-1, with a possible D match to TRBD2 (6 bases). This CDR3 is built from 13 residues. In germline, CDR1 is SGHKS, CDR2 YYEKEE (reference sequence). Trimming removed 1 base at V and 8 bases at J, with 10 bases between. CDR3: CASSLWGTDEQFF. The CDR3 DNA sequence: TGTGCCAGCAGCTTGTGGGGGACTGATGAGCAGTTCTTC.

The rearrangement uses TRBV27 and TRBJ2-3; D gene unclear. CDR3 length equals 12 residues. From germline, CDR1 is MNHEY and CDR2 SMNVEV (reference sequence). The germline V and J ends were trimmed by 9 bases and 0 bases, with 7 bases remaining between them. CDR3 amino acids: CASAVSTDTQYF. Written as DNA, the CDR3 is TGTGCCAGTGCGGTGAGCACAGATACGCAGTATTTT.

The rearrangement links TRBV25-1 to TRBJ2-5, with D possibly matching TRBD2 (7 bases). This CDR3 is 16 amino acids long. The germline CDR1 and CDR2 sequences are MGHDK and SYGVNS. V gave up 1 base and J gave up 2 bases, with 14 bases separating them. The CDR3: CASSEFGAGAQETQYF. The CDR3 DNA reads TGTGCCAGCAGTGAATTTGGGGCGGGGGCGCAAGAGACCCAGTACTTC.

V usage is TRBV28 and J usage is TRBJ2-5; a possible D gene is TRBD1 (5 bases). Per the germline V gene, CDR1 is MDHEN and CDR2 is SYDVKM. The CDR3 consists of 16 residues. Deletions cut 2 bases from V and 4 bases from J, with 17 bases between. The CDR3 nucleotides are TGTGCCAGCAGTTTAGCCCCCACAGGTCGAGCAGAGACCCAGTACTTC. It encodes CASSLAPTGRAETQYF.

This clonotype was detected many times. This chain connects TRBV7-9 to TRBJ2-6; the D is unclear. V was trimmed by 7 bases and J by 0 bases, leaving 10 bases between them. This CDR3 comprises 15 residues. Germline V gene data show CDR1 as SEHNR and CDR2 as FQNEAQ (reference sequence). CDR3 amino acids: CASTWVRSGANVLTF. For the CDR3, the DNA is TGTGCCAGCACTTGGGTCCGCTCTGGGGCCAACGTCCTGACTTTC.

V gene TRBV15 combines with J gene TRBJ1-5, with D perhaps matching TRBD1 (6 bases). V was shortened by 0 bases and J by 3 bases, with 9 bases between the two germline ends. Germline V gene data show CDR1 as LNHNV and CDR2 as YYDKDF (reference sequence). This CDR3 spans 15 amino acids. In DNA form, the CDR3 reads TGTGCCACCAGCAGAGACAGACAGGTCAATCAGCCCCAGCATTTT. It yields the protein CATSRDRQVNQPQHF.

This clonotype came up many times. The V call is TRBV20-1, the J call TRBJ1-1, with D tentatively TRBD1 (5 bases). The CDR3 runs to 12 residues. Germline V gene lookup returns CDR1 DFQATT and CDR2 SNEGSKA (reference sequence). V dropped 3 bases and J dropped 6 bases, with 11 bases sitting between them. The CDR3 region has the DNA TGCAGTGCTAGTGGGGGAAACGCTGAAGCTTTCTTT. Protein sequence: CSASGGNAEAFF.

In its sample, this clonotype was seen a few times. The J gene is TRBJ2-6, the V gene TRBV4-3, with D tentatively TRBD2 (5 bases). Deletions cut 4 bases from V and 4 bases from J, with 11 bases between. The CDR3 sequence is 15 residues long. CDR1 is LGHNA and CDR2 is YSLEER in the germline V gene. The CDR3 DNA is TGCGCCAGCAGCCGCGGCCGGGGAGGGGCCAACGTCCTGACTTTC. Translated: CASSRGRGGANVLTF.

The gene calls are TRBV24-1 and TRBJ2-1; D ambiguous. Germline CDR1 KGHDR, CDR2 SFDVKD. The length of the CDR3 is 13 residues. V dropped 2 bases and J dropped 9 bases, with 10 bases sitting between them. The CDR3 spells CATSDSFLGEQFF. CDR3 nucleotides: TGTGCCACCAGTGATTCTTTTTTAGGTGAGCAGTTCTTC.

The chain combines TRBV27 with TRBJ2-3, with 12 bases that match TRBD2. The CDR3 spans 17 residues. The V and J ends lost 2 bases and 5 bases, in that order; junction bases with no gene match: 8. Germline CDR1 reads MNHEY; CDR2 reads SMNVEV (reference sequence). The CDR3 DNA reads TGTGCCAGCAGTTTAACTAGCGGGGGGATGGTAGGAGATACGCAGTATTTT. Its translation is CASSLTSGGMVGDTQYF.

V is TRBV15 and J is TRBJ2-5, with D perhaps matching TRBD1 (5 bases). The CDR3 has 15 amino acids. Germline V gene sequence: CDR1 LNHNV, CDR2 YYDKDF (reference sequence). The V and J ends lost 1 base and 1 base respectively, with 10 bases between them. CDR3 loop: CATSRVAGFQETQYF. In DNA form, the CDR3 reads TGTGCCACCAGCAGAGTGGCAGGGTTCCAAGAGACCCAGTACTTC.

This clonotype came up a few times. The chain employs TRBV7-2 and TRBJ2-2, with D unclear. The CDR3 totals 14 residues. The V end lost 5 bases, the J end lost 8 bases, and 15 bases lay between the germline ends. Germline CDR1 is SGHTA and CDR2 is FQGNSA. CDR3 bases: TGTGCCAGCAGCCCCCGCCCCCCGCCTGGGGAGCTGTTTTTT. This gives the protein CASSPRPPPGELFF.

V gene TRBV5-6 combines with J gene TRBJ2-3; TRBD1 or TRBD2 may be the D gene (5 bases each). The CDR3 length is 15 residues. Germline loops: CDR1 SGHDT, CDR2 YYEEEE. Between the trimmed V and J ends, which lost 4 bases and 2 bases, there was a span of 14 bases. In nucleotides, the CDR3 is TGTGCCAGCAGCGCCGGGGCCGGGTCCACAGATACGCAGTATTTT. Amino acid sequence: CASSAGAGSTDTQYF. Drawing the rest from reference TRBV5-6 and TRBJ2-3, the complete variable domain is DAGVTQSPTHLIKTRGQQVTLRCSPKSGHDTVSWYQQALGQGPQFIFQYYEEEERQRGNFPDRFSGHQFPNYSSELNVNALLLGDSALYLCASSAGAGSTDTQYFGPGTRLTVL.

This clonotype appeared a few times. The CDR3 here is CASSQRGQITYEQYF. The CDR3 DNA is TGTGCCAGCAGCCAACGGGGGCAGATAACCTACGAGCAGTACTTC. The chain recombines TRBV6-2 or TRBV6-3 with TRBJ2-7, with D perhaps being TRBD1 or TRBD2 (6 bases each). V was cut by 6 bases and J by 2 bases, with 17 bases left in between. The CDR3 sequence is 15 residues long. Germline lookup yields CDR1 MNHEY and CDR2 SVGEGT.

This clonotype was seen more than once but under ten times. This chain joins TRBV24-1 and TRBJ2-1; TRBD2 matches at 9 bases. Germline loops: CDR1 KGHDR, CDR2 SFDVKD. The CDR3 is made up of 16 amino acids. The junction had 9 bases not matched to a gene; V was cut back by 6 bases and J by 4 bases. CDR3 sequence (DNA): TGTGCCACCAGTAGCGGGGGGTCCGTGGAGTACAATGAGCAGTTCTTC. Protein: CATSSGGSVEYNEQFF.

The chain recombines TRBV20-1 with TRBJ2-1; no clear D. Germline V lookup: CDR1 DFQATT, CDR2 SNEGSKA (reference sequence). The CDR3 covers 16 residues. Deletions cut 3 bases from V and 6 bases from J, with 21 bases between. CDR3 DNA sequence: TGCAGTGCTAGCGGCGTCGGAGCCGCCCCTGTCAATGAGCAGTTCTTC. This sequence encodes CSASGVGAAPVNEQFF.

The chain combines TRBV9 with TRBJ1-6; perhaps TRBD1 as D (6 bases). The CDR3 runs to 14 residues. In germline, CDR1 is SGDLS, CDR2 YYNGEE. The ends were cut back, 0 bases at V and 9 bases at J, with 10 bases in the middle. CDR3 in amino acids: CASSVDGGLSPLHF. In DNA, the CDR3 is TGTGCCAGCAGCGTAGATGGGGGCCTTTCACCCCTCCACTTT.

Only a few counts were recorded for this clonotype. The genes are TRBV4-3 and TRBJ2-3, with D maybe TRBD2 (6 bases). Per germline, CDR1 LGHNA and CDR2 YSLEER. The germline V and J ends were trimmed by 4 bases and 7 bases, with 15 bases remaining between them. This CDR3 contains 14 residues. In DNA form, the CDR3 reads TGCGCCAGCAGCCCCGGACGGGGGTCATATACGCAGTATTTT. Amino acids: CASSPGRGSYTQYF.